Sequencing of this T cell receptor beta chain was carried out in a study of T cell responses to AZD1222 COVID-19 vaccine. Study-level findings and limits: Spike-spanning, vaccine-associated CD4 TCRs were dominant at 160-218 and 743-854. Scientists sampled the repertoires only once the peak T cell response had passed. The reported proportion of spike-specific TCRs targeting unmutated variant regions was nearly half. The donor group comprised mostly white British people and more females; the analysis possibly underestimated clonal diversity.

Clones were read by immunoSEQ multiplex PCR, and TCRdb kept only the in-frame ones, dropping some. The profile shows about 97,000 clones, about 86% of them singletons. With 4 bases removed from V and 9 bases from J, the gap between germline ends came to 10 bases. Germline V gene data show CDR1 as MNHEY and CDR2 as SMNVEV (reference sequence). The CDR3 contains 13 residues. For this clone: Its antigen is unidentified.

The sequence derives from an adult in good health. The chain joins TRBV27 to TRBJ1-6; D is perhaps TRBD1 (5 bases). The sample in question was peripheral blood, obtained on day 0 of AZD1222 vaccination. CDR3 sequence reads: CASSSSGLSPLHF. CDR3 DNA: TGTGCCAGCAGTTCGTCGGGACTTTCACCCCTCCACTTT.